This T cell receptor beta chain is from a study of blood T cell repertoires in COVID-19. Some clones are missing from TCRdb's copy, which holds only in-frame ones; the method was immunoSEQ multiplex PCR. The profile covers some 200,000 clones, with 85% to 90% appearing a single time and roughly 2.4% taken by the ten largest. Germline trimming cut 5 bases from V and 0 bases from J; bases unmatched to any gene: 6. CDR3 length equals 18 residues. The germline V gene has CDR1 SGHTA and CDR2 FQGNSA. The chain is built from TRBV7-2 and TRBJ2-6; 11 bases fit TRBD2. The specimen sequenced was peripheral blood. The receptor comes from a woman in her 50s with acute or convalescent COVID-19. CDR3 nucleotide sequence: TGTGCCAGCAGCACCCGACTAGCGGGGCTCTCTGGGGCCAACGTCCTGACTTTC. Protein sequence: CASSTRLAGLSGANVLTF.